Following are 8 T cell receptor beta chains from one sample sequenced in a study of shared clonotypes between healthy human individuals. Profiling relied on immunoSEQ multiplex PCR, and the TCRdb table lists in-frame clones only, not all of them. Counted here are over a million clones, around 74% occurring once; the ten biggest clones make up about 1.5%. Sequencing used memory CD4+ T cells sorted from blood. As for subset: CD45RA-negative fraction. The origin of the receptors is a man in his late teens or twenties in good health.

This clone appeared once. The V and J genes are TRBV10-2 and TRBJ2-1; D might be TRBD2 (6 bases). The CDR3 loop spans 15 amino acids. The V gene's germline CDR1 is WSHSY and CDR2 SAAADI. V was pared by 0 bases and J by 1 base, with 7 bases between. CDR3 DNA sequence: TGCGCCAGCAGTGAGTCGGGGGGTTCCTACAATGAGCAGTTCTTC. It encodes CASSESGGSYNEQFF.

This rearrangement joins TRBV11-1 to TRBJ1-1; D may be TRBD1 (6 bases). Trimming took off 5 bases at V and 1 base at J, with 17 bases between the two ends. The germline V gene has CDR1 SGHAT and CDR2 FQDESV (reference sequence). This CDR3 spans 16 amino acids. CDR3 protein: CASSRNTGQTNTEAFF. For the CDR3, the DNA is TGTGCCAGCAGCCGAAATACCGGACAGACGAACACTGAAGCTTTCTTT.

This clone came up a few times. The chain uses TRBV11-2 and TRBJ2-7; 9 positions match TRBD1. The CDR3 contains 15 residues. Germline assignment: CDR1 SGHAT and CDR2 FQNNGV. V shed 4 bases, J shed 3 bases, and the junction held 7 bases outside the gene matches. This CDR3 reads CASSSRDRVVYEQYF. In nucleotides, the CDR3 is TGTGCCAGCAGCTCCCGGGACAGGGTGGTCTACGAGCAGTACTTC.

The chain links TRBV5-8 to TRBJ2-1; D gene ambiguous. The CDR3 consists of 13 residues. Per germline, CDR1 SGHTS and CDR2 YDEGEE. Trimming left V 4 bases short and J 10 bases short, with 15 bases between. This chain's CDR3 is CASSPLSPREQFF. The CDR3 nucleotides read TGTGCCAGCAGCCCCCTATCCCCGCGGGAGCAGTTCTTC.

The rearrangement links TRBV6-5 to TRBJ2-1; 7 bases map to TRBD1. The V gene's germline CDR1 is MNHEY and CDR2 SVGAGI. Trimming at V came to 0 bases and at J to 8 bases, leaving 4 bases not matched to a gene. The CDR3 sequence is 14 residues long. Here the CDR3 reads CASSYSQGLYEQFF. In DNA, the CDR3 is TGTGCCAGCAGTTACTCACAGGGGCTGTATGAGCAGTTCTTC.

This clone was found many times. The rearrangement links TRBV7-2 to TRBJ1-2; D unclear. Germline CDR1 is SGHTA and CDR2 is FQGNSA. This CDR3 has 16 amino acids. Trimming left V 3 bases short and J 5 bases short, with 19 bases between. The CDR3 sequence is CASSFRAPGELYGYTF. DNA for the CDR3: TGTGCCAGCAGCTTCCGGGCCCCAGGAGAGTTATATGGCTACACCTTC. Variable domain in full (rest from reference TRBV7-2 and TRBJ1-2): GAGVSQSPSNKVTEKGKDVELRCDPISGHTALYWYRQSLGQGLEFLIYFQGNSAPDKSGLPSDRFSAERTGGSVSTLTIQRTQQEDSAVYLCASSFRAPGELYGYTFGSGTRLTVV.

This clone has a handful of counts. The rearrangement links TRBV6-1 to TRBJ2-5, with a possible D match to TRBD2 (7 bases). The ends were cut back, 8 bases at V and 5 bases at J, with 15 bases in the middle. This CDR3 has 13 amino acids. Germline V gene lookup returns CDR1 MNHNS and CDR2 SASEGT. The CDR3 reads CASDGGRGETQYF. Here the CDR3 DNA reads TGTGCCAGCGACGGGGGGCGCGGGGAGACCCAGTACTTC.

For this clone: The same CDR3 arises from other DNA sequences in this sample as well. The gene calls are TRBV5-1 and TRBJ2-1; 7 bases align to TRBD2. The CDR3 consists of 15 residues. The germline V gene has CDR1 SGHRS and CDR2 YFSETQ. With V trimmed by 7 bases and J by 8 bases, 15 bases remained unmatched. The DNA for the CDR3 is TGCGCCAGCGTATTAGCGGGTTATTCGGTGGATGAGCAGTTCTTC. As protein: CASVLAGYSVDEQFF.